A selection of T cell receptor beta chains follows, all from one sample in a study of blood T cell repertoires in COVID-19. Generated by immunoSEQ multiplex PCR, the TCRdb table keeps only in-frame clones and is missing some. The table has 200,000 or so clones, less than 90% seen once. The sample consisted of peripheral blood. The receptor set was obtained from a man in his 70s with active or convalescent COVID-19. The CDR3 runs from the conserved cysteine through the conserved F or W. A D gene is named only where the DNA matches it firmly. Some rows mark clone size as missing; the rest say once, few, many or name a class of expanded clone.

>TRBJ2-1|TRBV6-2/TRBV6-3|.|.
CASSSLLASGDEQFF
TGTGCCAGCAGTTCCTTACTAGCATCGGGCGATGAGCAGTTCTTC
>TRBJ1-6|TRBV5-5|.|.
CASSTPSEGMNSPLHF
TGTGCCAGCAGCACACCTTCGGAGGGAATGAATTCACCCCTCCACTTT
>TRBJ1-2|TRBV19|.|.
CASRGQSFYGYTF
TGTGCCAGTAGAGGACAGTCCTTCTATGGCTACACCTTC
>TRBJ1-2|TRBV5-4|.|TRBD1
CASSHGPGQGYYGYTF
TGTGCCAGCAGCCACGGACCGGGACAGGGTTACTATGGCTACACCTTC
>TRBJ2-1|TRBV18|.|.
CASSPPSLAGGEQFF
TGTGCCAGCTCACCTCCAAGCCTAGCCGGCGGTGAGCAGTTCTTC
>TRBJ2-5|TRBV7-9|.|.
CASTDPLGDQETQYF
TGTGCCAGCACCGACCCCCTAGGAGACCAAGAGACCCAGTACTTC
>TRBJ1-4|TRBV25-1|.|TRBD1
CASTGQGAKDEKLFF
TGTGCCAGCACGGGACAGGGGGCTAAGGATGAAAAACTGTTTTTT
>TRBJ2-7|TRBV27|.|TRBD1
CASSLVRSGTGVYEQYF
TGTGCCAGCAGTTTAGTCCGGAGCGGGACAGGGGTCTACGAGCAGTACTTC
>TRBJ2-7|TRBV9|.|TRBD1
CASSVGTQGAIEQYF
TGTGCCAGCAGCGTAGGTACCCAGGGGGCGATCGAGCAGTACTTC
>TRBJ2-7|TRBV18|.|TRBD1
CASSHTGTAPYEQYF
TGTGCCAGCTCCCATACCGGGACAGCACCCTACGAGCAGTACTTC
>TRBJ2-3|TRBV6-5|.|.
CASSYSPSPDTQYF
TGTGCCAGCAGTTACTCCCCTAGCCCAGATACGCAGTATTTT
>TRBJ2-3|TRBV5-1|few|.
CASSLIEEGTDTQYF
TGCGCCAGCAGCTTGATAGAGGAAGGCACAGATACGCAGTATTTT
>TRBJ1-2|TRBV29-1|.|.
CSVRKQGANYGYTF
TGCAGCGTTAGAAAACAGGGAGCTAACTATGGCTACACCTTC
>TRBJ2-1|TRBV27|.|.
CASSLSSGPFNEQFF
TGTGCCAGCAGTTTATCTAGCGGTCCTTTCAATGAGCAGTTCTTC
>TRBJ2-7|TRBV10-3|.|TRBD1
CAISLGQGIEQYF
TGTGCCATCAGTCTCGGACAGGGGATCGAGCAGTACTTC
>TRBJ1-6|TRBV12-3/TRBV12-4|.|TRBD1
CASSLSRGSPLHF
TGTGCCAGCAGTTTATCCAGGGGGTCACCCCTCCACTTT
>TRBJ1-1|TRBV5-6|.|TRBD1
CASSFRGASLNTEAFF
TGTGCCAGCAGCTTCAGGGGGGCCAGTCTGAACACTGAAGCTTTCTTT
>TRBJ2-6|TRBV30|once|.
CASDRNPSGANVLTF
TGTGCCAGTGACAGAAATCCCTCTGGGGCCAACGTCCTGACTTTC
>TRBJ2-3|TRBV2|.|TRBD2
CASSRLAGGTDTQYF
TGTGCCAGCAGTCGACTAGCGGGAGGGACAGATACGCAGTATTTT
>TRBJ1-6|TRBV6-1|.|.
CASSGVRAISYNSPLHF
TGTGCCAGCAGTGGAGTCAGGGCGATCTCCTATAATTCACCCCTCCACTTT
>TRBJ1-1|TRBV7-2|.|.
CASSPGEGRTEAFF
TGTGCCAGCAGCCCAGGGGAGGGTCGGACTGAAGCTTTCTTT
>TRBJ2-2|TRBV20-1|.|TRBD1
CSASRQGAAGELFF
TGCAGTGCTAGTAGGCAGGGGGCGGCCGGGGAGCTGTTTTTT
>TRBJ1-3|TRBV5-1|.|.
CASSLGQFGNTIYF
TGCGCCAGCAGCTTGGGTCAGTTTGGAAACACCATATATTTT
>TRBJ2-1|TRBV10-3|.|.
CAISDIRTGDNEQFF
TGTGCCATCAGTGATATTAGGACTGGCGACAATGAGCAGTTCTTC
>TRBJ2-7|TRBV10-3|few|TRBD1
CAISEEGTGSYEQYF
TGTGCCATCAGCGAAGAGGGGACAGGGTCCTACGAGCAGTACTTC
>TRBJ1-4|TRBV6-5|.|.
CASSYSLGRRDEKLFF
TGTGCCAGCAGTTACTCGCTAGGCCGGAGGGATGAAAAACTGTTTTTT
>TRBJ2-2|TRBV3-1/TRBV3-2|.|TRBD2
CASSQRLSGTGELFF
TGTGCCAGCAGCCAACGGCTTAGCGGGACCGGGGAGCTGTTTTTT
>TRBJ1-2|TRBV6-5|.|.
CASRQGNSGYTF
TGTGCCAGCAGGCAGGGGAACTCTGGCTACACCTTC
>TRBJ2-7|TRBV6-5|.|TRBD2
CASSHKISGRYEQYF
TGTGCCAGCAGTCATAAAATTAGCGGGAGATACGAGCAGTACTTC
>TRBJ2-2|TRBV21-1|.|.
CASSKGLSRDRPEPTGELFF
TGTGCCAGCAGCAAAGGCCTGTCCCGGGACAGACCCGAACCGACCGGGGAGCTGTTTTTT
>TRBJ1-2|TRBV19|.|.
CASLGSYGYTF
TGTGCCAGCCTAGGGAGCTATGGCTACACCTTC
>TRBJ2-3|TRBV19|.|TRBD1
CASSIGGQGGRNTDTQYF
TGTGCCAGTAGTATAGGGGGACAGGGGGGTCGTAACACAGATACGCAGTATTTT
>TRBJ1-5|TRBV28|.|.
CAISPQDTYQPQHF
TGTGCCATCTCCCCCCAGGACACATATCAGCCCCAGCATTTT
>TRBJ1-5|TRBV28|.|.
CASSLFVVSGNQPQHF
TGTGCCAGCAGTTTATTCGTGGTATCGGGCAATCAGCCCCAGCATTTT
>TRBJ1-3|TRBV3-1/TRBV3-2|.|TRBD1
CASSQGTGGHRLSGNTIYF
TGTGCCAGCAGCCAAGGGACAGGGGGCCACCGACTCTCTGGAAACACCATATATTTT
>TRBJ2-3|TRBV7-2|.|TRBD2
CASSPSGPGDTQYF
TGTGCCAGCAGCCCTAGCGGGCCTGGGGATACGCAGTATTTT
>TRBJ1-4|TRBV6-6|.|.
CASSYRSGNEKLFF
TGTGCCAGCAGTTACAGGTCGGGAAATGAAAAACTGTTTTTT
>TRBJ2-3|TRBV4-3|once|.
CASSQQGRPSTDTQYF
TGCGCCAGCAGCCAGCAGGGGCGCCCTAGCACAGATACGCAGTATTTT
>TRBJ2-3|TRBV12-2|.|.
CASRLATGTPVGTDTQYF
TGTGCAAGTCGCTTAGCCACCGGGACACCGGTGGGCACAGATACGCAGTATTTT
>TRBJ2-3|TRBV2|.|.
CASSEAPGTDTQYF
TGTGCCAGCAGTGAAGCCCCGGGAACAGATACGCAGTATTTT
>TRBJ1-3|TRBV2|.|TRBD1
CASSGTGGGNTIYF
TGTGCCAGCAGTGGAACAGGGGGTGGAAACACCATATATTTT
>TRBJ2-7|TRBV28|.|TRBD2
CASRPTGGERREQYF
TGTGCCAGCAGACCGACGGGGGGGGAACGTAGGGAGCAGTACTTC
>TRBJ1-3|TRBV5-4|.|TRBD1
CASSPGGQGAFSGNTIYF
TGTGCCAGCTCTCCCGGGGGACAGGGGGCCTTCTCTGGAAACACCATATATTTT
>TRBJ2-5|TRBV7-8|.|TRBD2
CASSSRLAGGVREETQYF
TGTGCCAGCAGCTCCCGCCTAGCGGGGGGGGTAAGGGAAGAGACCCAGTACTTC
>TRBJ1-1|TRBV9|once|TRBD1
CASSVVGQGNTEAFF
TGTGCCAGCAGCGTAGTGGGACAGGGGAACACTGAAGCTTTCTTT
>TRBJ2-7|TRBV2|once|TRBD1
CASTFGQGYEQYF
TGTGCCAGCACCTTCGGACAGGGCTACGAGCAGTACTTC
>TRBJ2-1|TRBV5-4|.|.
CASNLKGGTLNEQFF
TGTGCCAGCAACTTGAAAGGAGGAACCCTCAATGAGCAGTTCTTC
>TRBJ1-5|TRBV29-1|.|.
CSVGDNGNQPQHF
TGCAGCGTTGGGGACAATGGCAATCAGCCCCAGCATTTT
>TRBJ2-5|TRBV7-9|.|TRBD2
CASSFTSGRWEETQYF
TGTGCCAGCAGCTTTACTAGCGGGAGATGGGAAGAGACCCAGTACTTC
>TRBJ1-1|TRBV30|.|.
CAWDGGGTTEAFF
TGTGCCTGGGATGGGGGGGGGACCACTGAAGCTTTCTTT
>TRBJ2-5|TRBV11-2|.|.
CASSLDFAGETQYF
TGTGCCAGCAGCTTAGATTTCGCGGGGGAGACCCAGTACTTC
>TRBJ1-5|TRBV20-1|.|.
CSASQGRDQPQHF
TGCAGTGCTAGTCAGGGGAGGGACCAGCCCCAGCATTTT
>TRBJ1-2|TRBV3-1/TRBV3-2|few|.
CASSSTGSEGYTF
TGTGCCAGCAGCTCCACAGGGTCGGAAGGCTACACCTTC
>TRBJ1-5|TRBV28|.|TRBD1
CASSFQGAWQPQHF
TGTGCCAGCAGTTTTCAGGGGGCGTGGCAGCCCCAGCATTTT
>TRBJ1-1|TRBV29-1|.|TRBD1
CSASDRVTEAFF
TGCAGCGCCTCCGACAGGGTCACTGAAGCTTTCTTT